This T cell receptor beta chain comes out of a study of identical twins' blood T cells. As originally analysed: Clonotypes per individual ranged from about 95,000 to nearly 550,000. MiXCR, run by TCRdb on the 5' RACE reads, gives a single entry per CDR3 protein. Here the V and J calls rest on TCRdb's processing, not on the authors' analysis. The table records roughly 380,000 distinct CDR3 sequences, roughly 30% of them present only once. This clonotype was observed a handful of times. This CDR3 has 14 residues. With 6 bases clipped from V and 3 bases from J, the junction kept 7 bases outside the gene matches. Per germline, CDR1 SQVTM and CDR2 ANQGSEA.

The sequencing sample was made of PBMCs. J is TRBJ2-1 and V is TRBV29-1; 8 positions match TRBD1. This TCR derives from a woman aged 18-49 years in good health. The CDR3 DNA is TGCAGCGTCGCCGGGACAGGATTCTACAATGAGCAGTTCTTC. This gives the protein CSVAGTGFYNEQFF.